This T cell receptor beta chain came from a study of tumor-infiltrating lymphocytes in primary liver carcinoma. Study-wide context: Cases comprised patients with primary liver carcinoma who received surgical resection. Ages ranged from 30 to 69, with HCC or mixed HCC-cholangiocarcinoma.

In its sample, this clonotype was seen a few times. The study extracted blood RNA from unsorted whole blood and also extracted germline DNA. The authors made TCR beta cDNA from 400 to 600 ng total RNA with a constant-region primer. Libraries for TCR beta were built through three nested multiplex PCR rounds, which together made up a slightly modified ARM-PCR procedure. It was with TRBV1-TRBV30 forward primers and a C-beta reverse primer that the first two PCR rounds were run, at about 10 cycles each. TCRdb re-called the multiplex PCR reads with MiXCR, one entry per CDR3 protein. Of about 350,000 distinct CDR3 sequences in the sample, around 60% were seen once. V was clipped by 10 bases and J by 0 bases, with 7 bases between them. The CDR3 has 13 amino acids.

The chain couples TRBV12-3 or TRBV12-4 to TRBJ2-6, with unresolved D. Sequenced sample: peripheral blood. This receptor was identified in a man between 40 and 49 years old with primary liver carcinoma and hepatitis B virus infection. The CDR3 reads CATKNSGANVLTF. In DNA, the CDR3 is TGTGCCACTAAAAACTCTGGGGCCAACGTCCTGACTTTC.